Below are 21 T cell receptor beta chains sequenced from a single sample in a study of blood T cell repertoires in COVID-19. TCRdb's copy holds only in-frame clones and misses some; the assay was immunoSEQ multiplex PCR. The repertoire holds some 270,000 clones, with roughly 84% as singletons. The sample taken for sequencing was peripheral blood. These receptors originate from a human donor with COVID-19, enrolled during active disease. The donor label of this sample is uncertain.

Written as DNA, the CDR3 is TGTGCCAGCAGCTGGTCCGGGACTAGCGGGAACACCGGGGAGCTGTTTTTT. Its translation: CASSWSGTSGNTGELFF. This chain connects TRBV7-9 to TRBJ2-2, with 11 positions matching TRBD2. Germline CDR1 reads SEHNR; CDR2 reads FQNEAQ (reference sequence). With V trimmed by 4 bases and J by 1 base, 5 bases remained unmatched. This CDR3 region has 17 residues.

This clone has just a few counts. The V and J genes are TRBV3-1 (or the pseudogene TRBV3-2) and TRBJ2-2, with TRBD1 matching over 9 bases. Trimming cost V 6 bases and J 0 bases; bases outside gene matches: 2. Germline V CDR1 and CDR2: LGHDT, YNNKEL (reference sequence). The CDR3 has 15 residues. The CDR3 DNA reads TGTGCCAGCAGGCGACAGGGGGCGAACACCGGGGAGCTGTTTTTT. It yields the protein CASRRQGANTGELFF.

The V call is TRBV5-6, the J call TRBJ1-2; D ambiguous. The CDR3 is 12 amino acids. Germline V gene lookup returns CDR1 SGHDT and CDR2 YYEEEE. Trimming stripped 3 bases from V and 4 bases from J, with 7 bases between. The DNA of the CDR3 is TGTGCCAGCAGCTCCAGATCCTATGGCTACACCTTC. As protein: CASSSRSYGYTF.

This chain uses TRBV3-1 (or the pseudogene TRBV3-2) with TRBJ2-7; 12 bases line up with TRBD2. V lost 4 bases to trimming and J lost 4 bases; unmatched junction nucleotides: 8. Germline-derived CDR1 and CDR2 are LGHDT and YNNKEL (reference sequence). CDR3 length: 16 residues. The chain's CDR3 is CASSRSTSGRSYEQYF. The CDR3 DNA reads as TGTGCCAGCAGCCGGTCGACTAGCGGGAGATCGTACGAGCAGTACTTC.

The CDR3 protein is CASSYDSTDTQYF. DNA for the CDR3: TGTGCCAGCAGTTATGACTCCACAGATACGCAGTATTTT. V is TRBV6-6 and J is TRBJ2-3; D call uncertain. CDR3 length: 13 residues. CDR1 is MNHNY, CDR2 SVGAGI, per germline (reference sequence). V was pared by 3 bases and J by 2 bases, with 6 bases between.

The chain has TRBV15 and TRBJ1-2; 8 positions match TRBD1. From germline, CDR1 is LNHNV and CDR2 YYDKDF (reference sequence). The J segment lost 4 bases and the V segment lost 1 base, leaving 8 bases of the junction unmatched. This CDR3 region has 16 residues. For the CDR3, the DNA is TGTGCCACCAGCAGAGCCGGGACAGGCGTTTTCTATGGCTACACCTTC. It translates to CATSRAGTGVFYGYTF.

The chain has TRBV6-6 and TRBJ2-1; maybe TRBD2 (5 bases). CDR3 length: 13 residues. Germline-derived CDR1 and CDR2 are MNHNY and SVGAGI (reference sequence). Trimming left V 7 bases short and J 5 bases short, with 12 bases between. CDR3 in DNA: TGTGCCAGCAAGGCCCTAGCAAACAATGAGCAGTTCTTC. Translation gives CASKALANNEQFF.

The chain uses TRBV10-3 and TRBJ2-7; TRBD2 matches 12 bases. Germline V gene data show CDR1 as ENHRY and CDR2 as SYGVKD. The CDR3 spans 16 residues. V lost 3 bases and J lost 5; bases outside the gene matches: 8. CDR3 protein: CAISDQAASGRDEQYF. Here the CDR3 DNA reads TGTGCCATCAGTGATCAGGCGGCTAGCGGGAGGGACGAGCAGTACTTC.

The chain links TRBV7-6 to TRBJ1-3; TRBD1 matches at 8 bases. The V gene end was trimmed by 5 bases and the J gene end by 0 bases; junction bases not matched to a gene: 6. The CDR3 consists of 16 residues. Germline assignment: CDR1 SGHVS and CDR2 FNYEAQ. The CDR3 reads CASSPRTGPSGNTIYF. The CDR3 bases are TGTGCCAGCAGCCCCCGGACAGGGCCCTCTGGAAACACCATATATTTT.

The chain recombines TRBV28 with TRBJ2-5, with D hard to call. V lost 4 bases, J lost 5 bases, and 11 bases lay in between. CDR3 size: 13 residues. Germline V gene lookup returns CDR1 MDHEN and CDR2 SYDVKM. The CDR3, as DNA: TGTGCCAGCAGTTCCCATATCCGGGAGACCCAGTACTTC. It codes for CASSSHIRETQYF.

V usage is TRBV19 and J usage is TRBJ2-7, with 7 bases fitting TRBD1. Per the germline V gene, CDR1 is LNHDA and CDR2 is SQIVND (reference sequence). V lost 4 bases and J lost 3; bases outside the gene matches: 6. The CDR3 runs 14 residues. The CDR3 DNA reads TGTGCCAGTAGTAACCGGGACAGCCTCTACGAGCAGTACTTC. Translating it yields CASSNRDSLYEQYF.

J is TRBJ1-2 and V is TRBV4-3; D is possibly TRBD1 (5 bases). Germline values: CDR1 LGHNA, CDR2 YSLEER. Trimming removed 4 bases at V and 8 bases at J, with 20 bases between. The CDR3 has 15 amino acids. For the CDR3, the DNA is TGCGCCAGCAGCCCCTCAGGACACGGCGGGGGAGGCTACACCTTC. Amino acid sequence: CASSPSGHGGGGYTF.

The chain links TRBV7-2 to TRBJ1-6; 7 nucleotides agree with TRBD1. Germline values: CDR1 SGHTA, CDR2 FQGNSA. The CDR3 runs 15 residues. V gave up 1 base and J gave up 10 bases; unmatched junction bases: 7. The DNA for the CDR3 is TGTGCCAGCAGCTTAGTTACAGGGGCAGGGTCACCCCTCCACTTT. The encoded protein is CASSLVTGAGSPLHF.

The chain employs TRBV7-8 and TRBJ1-3, with D possibly matching TRBD1 (6 bases). Trimming took 2 bases from V and 4 from J, leaving 12 bases between them. There are 15 residues in the CDR3. Germline V gives CDR1 SGHVS, CDR2 FQNEAQ. CDR3 sequence (DNA): TGTGCCAGCAGCTTACAGGGGAGGGTAGGAAACACCATATATTTT. Translating gives CASSLQGRVGNTIYF.

This sequence joins TRBV11-3 and TRBJ2-7; TRBD2 aligns across 9 bases. This CDR3 spans 15 amino acids. V shed 4 bases and J 6 bases; nucleotides not matched to a gene: 10. The V gene's germline CDR1 is SGHNT and CDR2 YENEEA. CDR3 DNA: TGTGCCAGCAGCTCCACCTGGACTAGCGAGGGCGAGCAGTACTTC. It codes for CASSSTWTSEGEQYF.

V gene TRBV19 combines with J gene TRBJ1-1, with D hard to call. This CDR3 has 14 residues. Germline CDR1 and CDR2: LNHDA and SQIVND (reference sequence). Trimming shortened V by 2 bases and J by 3 bases, and 10 bases separated the two germline ends. The CDR3 spells CASSIFNEDTEAFF. The CDR3 DNA follows: TGTGCCAGTAGTATATTTAACGAGGACACTGAAGCTTTCTTT.

The rearrangement links TRBV2 to TRBJ2-3; D remains unclear. The ends were cut back, 3 bases at V and 6 bases at J, with 7 bases in the middle. This CDR3 region has 12 residues. The germline gives CDR1 SNHLY, CDR2 FYNNEI. DNA for the CDR3: TGTGCCAGCAGTGAGACACGGGATACGCAGTATTTT. Amino acids: CASSETRDTQYF.

This chain uses TRBV19 with TRBJ1-5; 10 positions agree with TRBD1. CDR3 length: 15 amino acids. With 5 bases clipped from V and 4 bases from J, the junction kept 5 bases outside the gene matches. Germline loops: CDR1 LNHDA, CDR2 SQIVND (reference sequence). CDR3 sequence: CASSWDRGGNQPQHF. For the CDR3, the DNA is TGTGCCAGTAGTTGGGACAGGGGAGGTAATCAGCCCCAGCATTTT.

The chain uses TRBV18 and TRBJ2-1; 8 nucleotides align to TRBD2. The CDR3 length is 15 residues. Germline CDR1 reads KGHSH; CDR2 reads LQKENI. Germline trimming cut 2 bases from V and 4 bases from J; bases unmatched to any gene: 4. CDR3 in amino acids: CASSPASGFYNEQFF. For the CDR3, the DNA is TGTGCCAGCTCACCAGCTAGCGGGTTTTACAATGAGCAGTTCTTC.

V and J are TRBV19 and TRBJ2-2; no firm D call. The ends were cut back, 4 bases at V and 7 bases at J, with 13 bases in the middle. The CDR3 sequence is 14 residues long. Germline V gene data show CDR1 as LNHDA and CDR2 as SQIVND (reference sequence). CDR3 region: CASSTSAEIGELFF. The CDR3 coding sequence is TGTGCCAGTAGTACATCGGCGGAGATCGGGGAGCTGTTTTTT.

In this sample, this clone turned up a few times. The chain joins TRBV2 to TRBJ2-6, with D perhaps TRBD1 (6 bases). The ends were cut back, 7 bases at V and 5 bases at J, with 15 bases in the middle. This CDR3 has 15 amino acids. Germline V gene data show CDR1 as SNHLY and CDR2 as FYNNEI. CDR3 nucleotide sequence: TGTGCCAGCACAGGGGCCCGAGGGTGGGCCAACGTCCTGACTTTC. Translating it yields CASTGARGWANVLTF. Supplemented by reference TRBV2 and TRBJ2-6, the full variable domain reads EPEVTQTPSHQVTQMGQEVILRCVPISNHLYFYWYRQILGQKVEFLVSFYNNEISEKSEIFDDQFSVERPDGSNFTLKIRSTKLEDSAMYFCASTGARGWANVLTFGAGSRLTVL.